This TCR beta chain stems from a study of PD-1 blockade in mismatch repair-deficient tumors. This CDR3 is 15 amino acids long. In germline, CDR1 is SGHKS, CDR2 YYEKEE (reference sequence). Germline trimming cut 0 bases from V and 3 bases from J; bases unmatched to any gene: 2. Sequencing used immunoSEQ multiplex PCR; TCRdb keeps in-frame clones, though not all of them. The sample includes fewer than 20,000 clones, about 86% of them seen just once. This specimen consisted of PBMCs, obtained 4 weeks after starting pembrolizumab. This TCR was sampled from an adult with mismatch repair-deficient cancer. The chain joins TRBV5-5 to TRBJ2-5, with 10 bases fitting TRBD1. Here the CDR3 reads CASSLEGTGEETQYF. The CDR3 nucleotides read TGTGCCAGCAGCTTGGAGGGGACAGGGGAAGAGACCCAGTACTTC.